A selection of T cell receptor beta chains follows, all from one sample in a study of T-cell memory formation after mild COVID-19. Via MiXCR, TCRdb re-called the 5' RACE reads, giving one row per CDR3 protein. The sample holds 250,000 to 300,000 distinct CDR3 sequences; approximately 16% are singletons and the top ten take more than 20%. Sequencing input: PBMCs or a T cell subset sorted from them (not recorded which). Every receptor here comes from a man aged 18 to 29 who had mild COVID-19 (a few samples of this study predate the infection). Cell type and time point are not known. Both conserved end residues are part of each CDR3. A D gene is named only where the DNA matches it firmly. Rows may omit the clone size; those that give it use once, few, many or a size class.

d_call	v_call	clone_size	j_call	cdr3_length	cdr3_nt	cdr3_aa
NA	TRBV7-2	NA	TRBJ1-6	16	TGTGCCAGCAGCTTAATCGGTTATGGGTTTAATTCACCCCTCCACTTT	CASSLIGYGFNSPLHF
NA	TRBV11-2	few	TRBJ2-1	15	TGTGCCAGCAGCTCATGGATAGAGTTGGCCAATGAGCAGTTCTTC	CASSSWIELANEQFF
NA	TRBV7-2	few	TRBJ2-1	12	TGTGCCAGCAGCTTACAGCCCTATGAGCAGTTCTTC	CASSLQPYEQFF
TRBD2	TRBV5-1	many	TRBJ2-2	18	TGCGCCAGCACAATGGGGACTAGCGGGGGCCCGAGGACCGGGGAGCTGTTTTTT	CASTMGTSGGPRTGELFF
NA	TRBV28	NA	TRBJ2-3	16	TGTGCCAGCCTTCCGAGGACACCCGACCGGACAGATACGCAGTATTTT	CASLPRTPDRTDTQYF
TRBD1	TRBV20-1	NA	TRBJ1-2	14	TGCAGTGCATCACCTCCGGGACAGGGGCCTGGCTACACCTTC	CSASPPGQGPGYTF
NA	TRBV6-4	NA	TRBJ1-5	12	TGTGCCAGCAGTGACTCCGGTCAGCCCCAGCATTTT	CASSDSGQPQHF
NA	TRBV7-9	NA	TRBJ2-5	15	TGTGCCAGCAGCCCGTCGACAGGCCGTTTAGAGACCCAGTACTTC	CASSPSTGRLETQYF
NA	TRBV7-8	NA	TRBJ2-2	13	TGTGCCAGCAGCACACGACGGACCGGGGAGCTGTTTTTT	CASSTRRTGELFF
NA	TRBV5-1	few	TRBJ2-1	15	TGCGCCAGCAGCCCCAGACCACCCCTAAACGATGAGCAGTTCTTC	CASSPRPPLNDEQFF
NA	TRBV4-1	few	TRBJ2-1	17	TGCGCCAGCAGTCTTACTGAAGGCCAGAGCTCCTACAATGAGCAGTTCTTC	CASSLTEGQSSYNEQFF
NA	TRBV12-3/TRBV12-4	many	TRBJ1-1	12	TGTGCCAGCAGCCCAAAGAACACTGAAGCTTTCTTT	CASSPKNTEAFF
TRBD1	TRBV7-2	few	TRBJ1-1	16	TGTGCCAGCAGCTTACTAGCGGGACAGTGGAACACTGAAGCTTTCTTT	CASSLLAGQWNTEAFF
NA	TRBV7-9	NA	TRBJ1-4	13	TGTGCCAGCAGTCGACTTCTTAGGGACGAGTTCAATTTT	CASSRLLRDEFNF
TRBD2	TRBV7-2	NA	TRBJ2-5	15	TGTGCCAGCAGCTTGCAGCCAAGCGGGGGACAGACCCAGTACTTC	CASSLQPSGGQTQYF
NA	TRBV7-2	few	TRBJ2-5	14	TGTGCCAGCACCCTTAATAGCCTCCAAGAGACCCAGTACTTC	CASTLNSLQETQYF
NA	TRBV2	few	TRBJ2-3	13	TGTGCCAGCAGTGAGGAGGGGTTGAGTACGCAGTATTTT	CASSEEGLSTQYF
TRBD2	TRBV2	NA	TRBJ2-3	14	TGTGCCAGCAGTTGGCGGACTAGATCAGATACGCAGTATTTT	CASSWRTRSDTQYF
NA	TRBV7-2	NA	TRBJ1-1	13	TGTGCCAGCAACAACAGGGTAGACACTGAAGCTTTCTTT	CASNNRVDTEAFF
NA	TRBV10-3	NA	TRBJ1-6	13	TGTGCCATCAGGGTCGTATTGGATTCACCCCTCCACTTT	CAIRVVLDSPLHF
TRBD1	TRBV3-1	NA	TRBJ2-7	14	TGTGCCAGCAACCCTGGACAGGGGGCCGAAGAGCAGTACTTC	CASNPGQGAEEQYF
TRBD1	TRBV24-1	NA	TRBJ2-1	15	TGTGCCACCAGCCCGACAGGGACGAATTCAAATGAGCAGTTCTTC	CATSPTGTNSNEQFF
NA	TRBV19	NA	TRBJ1-2	13	TGTGCCAGTAGAGAGTCGCTAGGGGGAGGCTACACCTTC	CASRESLGGGYTF
TRBD1	TRBV12-3/TRBV12-4	few	TRBJ1-2	14	TGTGCCAGCAGTCGGACAGGGACACCCTATGGCTACACCTTC	CASSRTGTPYGYTF
TRBD1	TRBV7-3	NA	TRBJ1-5	17	TGTGCCAGCAGCAGAGGACAGGGGGCGCGAAGCAATCAGCCCCAGCATTTT	CASSRGQGARSNQPQHF
NA	TRBV12-3/TRBV12-4	few	TRBJ1-2	16	TGTGCCAGCAGTCCCACGACTGTCCCTATGGGGAATGGCTACACCTTC	CASSPTTVPMGNGYTF
TRBD2	TRBV29-1	NA	TRBJ2-5	15	TGCAGCACTCCGGGACTAGCGGGGGGTGGAGAGACCCAGTACTTC	CSTPGLAGGGETQYF
TRBD1	TRBV20-1	few	TRBJ1-6	13	TGCAGTGCTAGCCCCGGGACAGACCCACCCCTCCACTTT	CSASPGTDPPLHF
TRBD2	TRBV3-1	NA	TRBJ2-3	14	TGTGCCAGCAGCCGTGCGGGACTAGAACATACGCAGTATTTT	CASSRAGLEHTQYF
TRBD1	TRBV7-3	NA	TRBJ2-3	13	TGTGCCAGCAGCTCGGGACAGGGGAACACGCAGTATTTT	CASSSGQGNTQYF
NA	TRBV12-3/TRBV12-4	few	TRBJ2-4	13	TGTGCCAGCACCGTTCGGGGGATAAACATTCAGTACTTC	CASTVRGINIQYF
TRBD1	TRBV7-6	few	TRBJ2-2	16	TGTGCCAGCAGCTTCCGGGACAGGCTTAACACCGGGGAGCTGTTTTTT	CASSFRDRLNTGELFF
NA	TRBV9	NA	TRBJ1-4	13	TGTGCCAGCAGCCACGCCCGGGGTGAAAAACTGTTTTTT	CASSHARGEKLFF
NA	TRBV24-1	few	TRBJ2-1	13	TGTGCCACCAGTGATACGACTAGCAATGAGCAGTTCTTC	CATSDTTSNEQFF
NA	TRBV14	NA	TRBJ2-7	16	TGTGCCAGCAGCCAGCTAGCAAACAGCGCATCCTACGAGCAGTACTTC	CASSQLANSASYEQYF
NA	TRBV21-1	few	TRBJ2-7	18	TGTGCCAGCAGCAAAGCGTGGACAGGGGCCTGTCGTCTCTACGAGCAGTACTTC	CASSKAWTGACRLYEQYF
NA	TRBV5-1	few	TRBJ2-4	15	TGCGCCAGCAGCTTGGATCGGCCCCCAGCGGACATTCAGTACTTC	CASSLDRPPADIQYF
NA	TRBV7-2	few	TRBJ1-1	13	TGTGCCAGCAGCAAGTGGGGAGGGGCTGAAGCTTTCTTT	CASSKWGGAEAFF
TRBD2	TRBV5-1	few	TRBJ2-3	14	TGCGCCAGCAGCTTGCGCCAGGGAGGGGATACGCAGTATTTT	CASSLRQGGDTQYF
NA	TRBV7-9	NA	TRBJ2-2	17	TGTGCCAGCAGCTTAGGAGGATGGGGCGCCGACACCGGGGAGCTGTTTTTT	CASSLGGWGADTGELFF
TRBD1	TRBV12-3/TRBV12-4	few	TRBJ1-2	13	TGTGCCAGCAGTACAGACAGGGAGGGTGGCTACACCTTC	CASSTDREGGYTF
TRBD2	TRBV5-1	many	TRBJ2-1	16	TGCGCCAGCAGCGCAAACCCTAGCGGGGGGGCCGCTGAGCAGTTCTTC	CASSANPSGGAAEQFF
TRBD1	TRBV10-1	NA	TRBJ2-7	15	TGCGCCAGCAGCCCCTCGGGACAGGGTCCATACGAGCAGTACTTC	CASSPSGQGPYEQYF
TRBD2	TRBV5-1	NA	TRBJ2-1	15	TGCGCCAGCAGCTTGGTAGCGGGAACGTACAATGAGCAGTTCTTC	CASSLVAGTYNEQFF
TRBD1	TRBV7-2	many	TRBJ1-2	14	TGTGCCAGCAGCTCCTCGGACAGGGCGGGGGGCTACACCTTC	CASSSSDRAGGYTF
NA	TRBV11-2	NA	TRBJ2-3	17	TGTGCCAGCAGCGGAGACGAAAAAGACCGACGCACAGATACGCAGTATTTT	CASSGDEKDRRTDTQYF
NA	TRBV20-1	few	TRBJ1-2	11	TGCAGTGCTAGTTTGGGCTTCAAGACCACCTTC	CSASLGFKTTF
NA	TRBV20-1	few	TRBJ2-2	15	TGCAGTGCTAGAGATTACCGGGGGCACACCGGGGAGCTGTTTTTT	CSARDYRGHTGELFF
NA	TRBV20-1	few	TRBJ1-2	13	TGCAGTGCTATGACTGGGGCTACAGGAGGCTACACCTTC	CSAMTGATGGYTF
NA	TRBV20-1	NA	TRBJ1-2	15	TGCAGTGCTAGAGATCCTCTTCAGGACAACTATGGCTACACCTTC	CSARDPLQDNYGYTF
TRBD1	TRBV7-8	many	TRBJ1-6	15	TGTGCCAGCAGCTTGGGACAGGGCAGCAATTCACCCCTCCACTTT	CASSLGQGSNSPLHF
NA	TRBV4-3	NA	TRBJ2-7	17	TGCGCCAGCAGCCAGAACTATGGGGCCGGACCAGGCTCCGAGCAGTACTTC	CASSQNYGAGPGSEQYF
TRBD1	TRBV15	NA	TRBJ1-1	14	TGTGCCACCAGCGGACGGACAGGGAGCACTGAAGCTTTCTTT	CATSGRTGSTEAFF